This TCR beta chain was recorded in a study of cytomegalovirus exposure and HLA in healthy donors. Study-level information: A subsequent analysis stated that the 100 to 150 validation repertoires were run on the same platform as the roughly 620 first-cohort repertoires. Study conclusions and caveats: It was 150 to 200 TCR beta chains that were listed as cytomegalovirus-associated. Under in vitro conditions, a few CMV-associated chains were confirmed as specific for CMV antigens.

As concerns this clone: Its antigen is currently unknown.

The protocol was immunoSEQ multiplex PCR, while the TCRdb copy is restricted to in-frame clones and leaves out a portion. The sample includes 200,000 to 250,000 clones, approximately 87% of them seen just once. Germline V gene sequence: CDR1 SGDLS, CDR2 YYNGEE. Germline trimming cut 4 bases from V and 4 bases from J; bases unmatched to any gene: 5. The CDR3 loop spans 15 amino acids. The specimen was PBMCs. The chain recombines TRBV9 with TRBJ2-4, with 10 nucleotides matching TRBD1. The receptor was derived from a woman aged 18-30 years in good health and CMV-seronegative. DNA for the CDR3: TGTGCCAGCAGCTCCGCGGGACAGGGGAAAAACATTCAGTACTTC. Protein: CASSSAGQGKNIQYF.